The clone carrying this T cell receptor (beta chain) was counted between two and nine times. Its matching antigen is unknown. The CDR3 extends over 16 amino acids. The V segment lost 4 bases and the J segment 2 bases; nucleotides outside the gene matches: 9. This sample is drawn from a study of glioma-infiltrating T cells. Broader study findings: Above-expected tissue-blood divergence occurred in all gliomas, most in low-grade ones. CDR3 overlap between tissue and blood was very small.

Using RNA template, CDR3s of TCR alpha and beta were amplified with iRepertoire arm-PCR. Tissue mRNA or PBMC total RNA, about 85-400 ng, went into one-step reverse transcription and amplification. TCRdb re-called the multiplex PCR reads through MiXCR, storing one row per CDR3 protein. This sample has approximately 140,000 distinct CDR3 sequences, with around 25% found just once. The chain couples TRBV12-3 or TRBV12-4 to TRBJ2-3, with TRBD2 matching 7 bases. The specimen was glioma tissue, nonneoplastic brain tissue, or PBMCs (not recorded which). The receptor comes from a human donor with low-grade glioma or glioblastoma, undergoing nonglioma brain surgery, or in good health (not recorded which). The CDR3 DNA reads TGTGCCAGCAGTTCGACTAGCCTAGTCCCCACAGATACGCAGTATTTT. This encodes CASSSTSLVPTDTQYF.